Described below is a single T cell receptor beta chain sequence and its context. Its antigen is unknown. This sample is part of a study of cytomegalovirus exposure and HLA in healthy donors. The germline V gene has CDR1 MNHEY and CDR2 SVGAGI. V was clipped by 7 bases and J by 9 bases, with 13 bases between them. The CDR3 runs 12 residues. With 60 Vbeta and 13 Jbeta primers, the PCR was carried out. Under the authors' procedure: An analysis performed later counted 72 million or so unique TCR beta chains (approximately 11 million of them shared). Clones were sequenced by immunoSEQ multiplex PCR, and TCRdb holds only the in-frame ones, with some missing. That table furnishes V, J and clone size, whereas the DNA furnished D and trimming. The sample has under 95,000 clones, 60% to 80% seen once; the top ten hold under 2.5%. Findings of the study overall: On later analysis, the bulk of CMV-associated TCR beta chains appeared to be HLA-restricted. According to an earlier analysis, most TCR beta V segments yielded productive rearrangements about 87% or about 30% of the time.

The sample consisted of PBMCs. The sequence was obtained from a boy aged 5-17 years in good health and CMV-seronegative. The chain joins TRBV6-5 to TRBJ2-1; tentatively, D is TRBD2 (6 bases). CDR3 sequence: CASTGSSSEQFF. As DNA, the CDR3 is TGTGCCAGCACCGGGAGTTCCAGTGAGCAGTTCTTC.